The entry below gives a single TCR beta chain sequence along with its context. The antigen remains unidentified. Enrolled prospectively were adult allogeneic hematopoietic cell transplant recipients whose graft-versus-host disease was steroid-refractory. Autopsy tissues spanned esophagus to rectum, liver, skin, and lymphoid organs including spleen. There are 13 residues in the CDR3. CDR1 is SGHRS, CDR2 YFSETQ, per germline. J gave up 4 bases and V 4 bases, and 3 bases lay outside the gene matches. This specimen belongs to a study of tissue T cells after allogeneic stem cell transplantation. Across the whole study: Tissue samples with histologically apparent lymphocytes on H&E review were prioritized for sequencing.

Study-wide points: Sampling depth was limited, and the cohort was small and clinically varied.

The method was immunoSEQ multiplex PCR; TCRdb's version includes in-frame clones alone and lacks a portion of them. The sample yields about 3,000 clones, approximately 65% seen once. The chain is built from TRBV5-1 and TRBJ1-2; 8 nucleotides align to TRBD1. The sample was ascending colon tissue, taken at autopsy. The clonotype comes from an older male patient with steroid-refractory graft-versus-host disease after an allogeneic stem cell transplant. Some of these T cells may belong to the graft donor. CDR3: CASSPGQGYGYTF. CDR3 bases: TGCGCCAGCAGCCCCGGACAGGGCTATGGCTACACCTTC.